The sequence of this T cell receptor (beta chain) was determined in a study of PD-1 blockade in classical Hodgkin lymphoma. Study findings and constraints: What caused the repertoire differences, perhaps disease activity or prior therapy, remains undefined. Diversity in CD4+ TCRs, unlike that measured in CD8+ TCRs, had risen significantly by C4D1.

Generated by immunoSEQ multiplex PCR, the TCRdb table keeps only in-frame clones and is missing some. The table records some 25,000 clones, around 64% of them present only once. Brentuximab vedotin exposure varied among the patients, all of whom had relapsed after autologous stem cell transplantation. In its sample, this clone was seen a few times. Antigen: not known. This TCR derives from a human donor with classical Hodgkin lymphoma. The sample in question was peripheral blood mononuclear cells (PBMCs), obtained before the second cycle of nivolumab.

The CDR3 region has the DNA TGTGCCAGTAAGGGGGGGACAGCTGCAACTAATGAAAAACTGTTTTTT. Protein product: CASKGGTAATNEKLFF. The V call is TRBV19, the J call TRBJ1-4, with 7 bases aligning to TRBD1. Germline trimming cut 7 bases from V and 0 bases from J; bases unmatched to any gene: 8. Per the germline V gene, CDR1 is LNHDA and CDR2 is SQIVND (reference sequence). The CDR3 runs to 16 residues.